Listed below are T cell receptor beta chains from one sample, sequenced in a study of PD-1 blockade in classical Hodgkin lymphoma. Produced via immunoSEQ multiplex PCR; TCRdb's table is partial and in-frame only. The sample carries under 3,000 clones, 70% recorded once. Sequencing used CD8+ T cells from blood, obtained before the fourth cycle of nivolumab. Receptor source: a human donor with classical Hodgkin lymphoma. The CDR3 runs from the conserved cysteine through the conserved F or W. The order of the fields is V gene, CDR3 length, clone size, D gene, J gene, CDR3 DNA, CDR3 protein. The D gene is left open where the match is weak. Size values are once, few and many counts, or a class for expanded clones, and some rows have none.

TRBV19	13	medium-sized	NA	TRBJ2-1	TGTGCCAGTAGTTCCATGGCAGGTAATGAGCAGTTCTTC	CASSSMAGNEQFF
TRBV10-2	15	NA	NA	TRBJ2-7	TGCGCCAGCAGTGAGTGGGGCCATGGGGTTTACGAGCAGTACTTC	CASSEWGHGVYEQYF
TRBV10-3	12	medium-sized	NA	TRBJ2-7	TGTGCAGGGGGCGGGAGAGGTTACGAGCAGTACTTC	CAGGGRGYEQYF
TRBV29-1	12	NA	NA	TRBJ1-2	TGCAGCGTCCAAGGACGAGCTTATGGCTACACCTTC	CSVQGRAYGYTF
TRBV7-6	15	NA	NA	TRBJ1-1	TGTGCCAGCACCCCCCGGGGGGGCCGGAACACTGAAGCTTTCTTT	CASTPRGGRNTEAFF
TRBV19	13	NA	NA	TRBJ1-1	TGTGCCAGTAGCCTGACACGAAACACTGAAGCTTTCTTT	CASSLTRNTEAFF
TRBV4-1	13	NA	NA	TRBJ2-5	TGCGCCAGCAGCCAAGTCACATGGGAGACCCAGTACTTC	CASSQVTWETQYF
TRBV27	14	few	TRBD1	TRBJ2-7	TGTGCCAGCAGTTTGAGACAGGGAATACACGAGCAGTACTTC	CASSLRQGIHEQYF
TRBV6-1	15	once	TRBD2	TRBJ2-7	TGTGCCAGCAGTGAACTCGGCCTACGGGGGGGAGAGCAGTACTTC	CASSELGLRGGEQYF
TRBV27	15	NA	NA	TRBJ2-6	TGTGCCAGCAGTTTAGGTTCCTCTGGGGCCAACGTCCTGACTTTC	CASSLGSSGANVLTF
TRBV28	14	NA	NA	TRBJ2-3	TGTGCCAGCAGTTTTCTACAGGACACAGATACGCAGTATTTT	CASSFLQDTDTQYF
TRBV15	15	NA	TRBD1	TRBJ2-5	TGTGCCACCAGCAGGGACAGGGGCGGGCTGGAGACCCAGTACTTC	CATSRDRGGLETQYF
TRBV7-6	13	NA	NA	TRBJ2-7	TGTGCCAGCAGCTTAGCGTACTCCTACGAGCAGTACTTC	CASSLAYSYEQYF
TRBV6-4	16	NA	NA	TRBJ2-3	TGTGCCAGCAGTGACTCGGCCGGGGCGTCGGCAGATACGCAGTATTTT	CASSDSAGASADTQYF
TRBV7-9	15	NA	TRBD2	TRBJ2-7	TGTGCCAGCAGCGTAGCGGGGGACGGGGCCTACGAGCAGTACTTC	CASSVAGDGAYEQYF
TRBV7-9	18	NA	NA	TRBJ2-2	TGTGCCAGCAGCACCCACCCCGCCGGGACACGGAACACCGGGGAGCTGTTTTTT	CASSTHPAGTRNTGELFF
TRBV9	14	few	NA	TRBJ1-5	TGTGCCAGCAGCGTAGGCTCGGGGGCCCAGCCCCAGCATTTT	CASSVGSGAQPQHF
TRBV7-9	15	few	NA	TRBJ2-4	TGTGCCAGCAGCTTAGATGCGGATTGGAAAAACATTCAGTACTTC	CASSLDADWKNIQYF
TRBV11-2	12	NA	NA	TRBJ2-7	TGTGCCAGCAGCATTCGCTTCTACGAGCAGTACTTC	CASSIRFYEQYF
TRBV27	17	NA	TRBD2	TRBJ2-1	TGTGCCAGCAGTCCCCTCGGACTAGCGGGAGGGCCAAATGAGCAGTTCTTC	CASSPLGLAGGPNEQFF
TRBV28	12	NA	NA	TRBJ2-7	TGTGCCAGCAGTTTAGCGGCCTACGAGCAGTACTTC	CASSLAAYEQYF
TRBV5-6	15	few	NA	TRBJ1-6	TGTGCCAGCAGCTCAGGCGCAGGCTATAATTCACCCCTCCACTTT	CASSSGAGYNSPLHF
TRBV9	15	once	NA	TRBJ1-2	TGTGCCAGCAGCGCACAGGGTCATACGATCTATGGCTACACCTTC	CASSAQGHTIYGYTF
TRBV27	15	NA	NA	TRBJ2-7	TGTGCCAGCACCGCAAGGGCGGGCGGGCTGTACGAGCAGTACTTC	CASTARAGGLYEQYF
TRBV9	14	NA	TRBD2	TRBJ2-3	TGTGCCAGCAGCACTAGCGGGAGTGTGGATACGCAGTATTTT	CASSTSGSVDTQYF
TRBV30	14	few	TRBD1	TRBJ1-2	TGTGCCGGGTGGAGACAGGGGGCCAACTATGGCTACACCTTC	CAGWRQGANYGYTF
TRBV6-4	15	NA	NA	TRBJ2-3	TGTGCCAGCAGTGACGAGGGGGGTGCGACAGATACGCAGTATTTT	CASSDEGGATDTQYF
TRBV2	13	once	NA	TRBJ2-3	TGTGCCAGCCTACGACAGGTCACAGATACGCAGTATTTT	CASLRQVTDTQYF
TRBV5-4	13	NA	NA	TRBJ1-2	TGTGCCAGCAGCCCTCTGGGGATGGATGGCTACACCTTC	CASSPLGMDGYTF
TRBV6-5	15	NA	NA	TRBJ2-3	TGTGCCAGCAGTGCAGGACTACAAAGCACAGATACGCAGTATTTT	CASSAGLQSTDTQYF
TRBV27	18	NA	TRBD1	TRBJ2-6	TGTGCCAGCAGTCCCCCCGGGACAGGGAGTCACGGGGCCAACGTCCTGACTTTC	CASSPPGTGSHGANVLTF
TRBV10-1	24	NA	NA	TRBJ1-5	TGCGCCAGACCCAGCAGTGAGTCAGTTGTTCATTCACGGCAACAGCCCGTAATTAGCCAGCCCCAGCATTTT	CARPSSESVVHSRQQPVISQPQHF
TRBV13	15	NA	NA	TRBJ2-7	TGTGCCAGCAGCCCCCCCCGGGACGTATCCTACGAGCAGTACTTC	CASSPPRDVSYEQYF
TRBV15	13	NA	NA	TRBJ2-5	TGTGCCACCAGCAGATACGGTGGGGAGACCCAGTACTTC	CATSRYGGETQYF
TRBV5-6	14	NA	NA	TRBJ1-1	TGTGCCAGCAGCGGGGGACCTTACGACACTGAAGCTTTCTTT	CASSGGPYDTEAFF
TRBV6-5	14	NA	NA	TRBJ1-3	TGTGCCACCAGAAAGGGGGGCTCTGGAAACACCATATATTTT	CATRKGGSGNTIYF
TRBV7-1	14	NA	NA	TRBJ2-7	TGTGCCAGCAGCTTGGTCGGGAGCGCGGGCGAGCAGTACTTC	CASSLVGSAGEQYF
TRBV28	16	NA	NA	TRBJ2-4	TGTGCCAGCAGTTTATACGGGTTTCGGGGCAAAAACATTCAGTACTTC	CASSLYGFRGKNIQYF
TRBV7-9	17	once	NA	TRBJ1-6	TGTGCCAGCAGCTTCGCCGACTGGACGGGGGCTCGGTCACCCCTCCACTTT	CASSFADWTGARSPLHF
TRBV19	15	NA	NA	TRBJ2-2	TGTGCCAGTAGTATCTGGGCGGGGAACACCGGGGAGCTGTTTTTT	CASSIWAGNTGELFF
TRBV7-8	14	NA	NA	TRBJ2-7	TGTGCCAGCAGCTTAGGTCCAGGTTCCTACGAGCAGTACTTC	CASSLGPGSYEQYF
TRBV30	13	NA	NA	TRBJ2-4	TGTGCCTGGAGGGGGCAGGGGCGCGACATTCAGTACTTC	CAWRGQGRDIQYF
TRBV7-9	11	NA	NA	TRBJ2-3	TGTGCCAGCAGCTTAGGGGGAATGCAGTATTTT	CASSLGGMQYF
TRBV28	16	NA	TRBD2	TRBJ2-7	TGTGCCAGCAGTTTCCCCGGGACTAGCTTGGCCTACGAGCAGTACTTC	CASSFPGTSLAYEQYF
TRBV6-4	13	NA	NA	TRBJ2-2	TGTGCCAGCAGTGACGGTTTCACCGGGGAGCTGTTTTTT	CASSDGFTGELFF
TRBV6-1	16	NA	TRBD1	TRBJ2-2	TGTGCCAGCAGTGAGTACAGGGGGCAGATTGGCGGGGAGCTGTTTTTT	CASSEYRGQIGGELFF
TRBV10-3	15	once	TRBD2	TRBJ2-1	TGTGCCATCAGTGACGGGACTAGCGCCTACAATGAGCAGTTCTTC	CAISDGTSAYNEQFF
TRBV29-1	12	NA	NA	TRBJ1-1	TGCAGCGTTGACGGGGGCGTCACTGAAGCTTTCTTT	CSVDGGVTEAFF
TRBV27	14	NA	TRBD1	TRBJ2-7	TGTGCCAGCTCTGGACAGGACAGCTCCTACGAGCAGTACTTC	CASSGQDSSYEQYF
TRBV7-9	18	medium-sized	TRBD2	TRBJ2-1	TGTGCCAGCAGCCCGATGGGGGGGTCTAGCGGGAGGCTCAATGAGCAGTTCTTC	CASSPMGGSSGRLNEQFF
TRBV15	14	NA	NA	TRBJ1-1	TGTGCCACCAGCAGAGATGGAGGGTATAATGAAGCTTTCTTT	CATSRDGGYNEAFF
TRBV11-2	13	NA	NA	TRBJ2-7	TGTGCCAGCAGCTTGGGCCAGGGGGGCGAGCAGTACTTC	CASSLGQGGEQYF
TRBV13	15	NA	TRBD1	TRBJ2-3	TGTGCCAGCAGCAGTAGAGACAGGGGCACAGATACGCAGTATTTT	CASSSRDRGTDTQYF
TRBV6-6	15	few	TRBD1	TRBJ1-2	TGTGCCAGCAGTACTCGGACAGGGCTCGCATATGGCTACACCTTC	CASSTRTGLAYGYTF
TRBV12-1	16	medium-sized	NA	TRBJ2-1	TGTGCCAGCAGCTCCGGGACTAGCGGGATCTACAATGAGCAGTTCTTC	CASSSGTSGIYNEQFF
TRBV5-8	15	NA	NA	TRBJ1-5	TGTGCCAGCAGACCGAGAGGAAATAGCAATCAGCCCCAGCATTTT	CASRPRGNSNQPQHF
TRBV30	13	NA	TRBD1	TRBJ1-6	TGTGCCTGTACGGGACAGGGGGCTTCACCCCTCCACTTT	CACTGQGASPLHF
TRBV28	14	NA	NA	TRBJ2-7	TGTGCCAGCAGCATGACAGGAGGCTCCTACGAGCAGTACTTC	CASSMTGGSYEQYF
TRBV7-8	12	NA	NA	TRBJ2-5	TGTGCCAGCAGCCCCTCCCGGGAGACCCAGTACTTC	CASSPSRETQYF